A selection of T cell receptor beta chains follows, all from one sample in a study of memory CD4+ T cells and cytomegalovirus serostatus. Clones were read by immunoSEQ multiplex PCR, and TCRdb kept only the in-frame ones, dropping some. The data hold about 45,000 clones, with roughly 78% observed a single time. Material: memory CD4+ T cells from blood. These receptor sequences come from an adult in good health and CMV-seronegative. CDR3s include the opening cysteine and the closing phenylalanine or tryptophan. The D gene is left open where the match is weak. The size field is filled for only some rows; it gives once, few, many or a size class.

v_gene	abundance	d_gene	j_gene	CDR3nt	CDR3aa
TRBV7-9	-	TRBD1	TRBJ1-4	TGTGCCAGCAGCTTTGGGACAGGGGCTGGGGAAAAACTGTTTTTT	CASSFGTGAGEKLFF
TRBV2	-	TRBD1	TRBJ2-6	TGTGCCAGCATCGGGACAGGCACCTCTGGGGCCAACGTCCTGACTTTC	CASIGTGTSGANVLTF
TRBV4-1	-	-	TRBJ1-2	TGCGCCAGCAGCCAAGATTTACTTGGCTACACCTTC	CASSQDLLGYTF
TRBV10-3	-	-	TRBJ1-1	TGTGCCTCGAGACAGGCCCTGAACACTGAAGCTTTCTTT	CASRQALNTEAFF
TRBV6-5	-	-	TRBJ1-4	TGTGCCAGCAGTCCAGGGCAGTTTAGGGAAAAACTGTTTTTT	CASSPGQFREKLFF
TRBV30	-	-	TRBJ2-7	TGTGCCTGGAGTGGGGGGTGGGACGGATCCTACGAGCAGTACTTC	CAWSGGWDGSYEQYF
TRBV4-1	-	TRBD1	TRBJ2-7	TGCGCCAGCAGCCAACCGGGACAGGGGGCCTACGAGCAGTACTTC	CASSQPGQGAYEQYF
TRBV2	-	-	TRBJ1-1	TGTGCCAGCAGTTTAGAGTTGGGGGGGCTGAACACTGAAGCTTTCTTT	CASSLELGGLNTEAFF
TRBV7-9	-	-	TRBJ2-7	TGTGCCAGCAGCCCTAGGGTCGGCTACGAGCAGTACTTC	CASSPRVGYEQYF
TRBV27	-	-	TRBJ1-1	TGTGCCAGCAGTGGGCAGGAGAACACTGAAGCTTTCTTT	CASSGQENTEAFF
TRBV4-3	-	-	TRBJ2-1	TGCGCCAGCAGCCAAGGGGACCTTTACAATGAGCAGTTCTTC	CASSQGDLYNEQFF
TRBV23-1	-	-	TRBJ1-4	TGCGCCAGCAGTCAATCAGCGGGGCGGGGTGAAAAACTGTTTTTT	CASSQSAGRGEKLFF
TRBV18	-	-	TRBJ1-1	TGTGCCAGCTCACCCCCCCTTAAGAGGGCTGAAGCTTTCTTT	CASSPPLKRAEAFF
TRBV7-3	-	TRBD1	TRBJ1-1	TGTGCCAGCAGCAAGACAGGGGGCACTGAAGCTTTCTTT	CASSKTGGTEAFF
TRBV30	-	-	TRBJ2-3	TGTGCCTTTTTACGACCGAGCACAGATACGCAGTATTTT	CAFLRPSTDTQYF
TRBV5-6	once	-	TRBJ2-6	TGTGCCAGCAGGCAACCTTCGAGGGCCAACGTCCTGACTTTC	CASRQPSRANVLTF
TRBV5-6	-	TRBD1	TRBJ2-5	TGTGCCAGCAGCCGGAGACAGGGGGTCACGGGGACCCAGTACTTC	CASSRRQGVTGTQYF
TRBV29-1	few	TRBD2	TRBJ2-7	TGCAGCGTCCGGGAGGGAACCTACGAGCAGTACTTC	CSVREGTYEQYF
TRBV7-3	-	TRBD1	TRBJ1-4	TGTGCCAGCAGCTCTACAGGGGGCCCTAATGAAAAACTGTTTTTT	CASSSTGGPNEKLFF
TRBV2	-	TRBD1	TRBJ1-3	TGTGCCAGCAGCGGACAGGGGGCTGGAAACACCATATATTTT	CASSGQGAGNTIYF
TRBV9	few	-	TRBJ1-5	TGTGCCAGCAGCCCGAATCGCCTCTATAGCAATCAGCCCCAGCATTTT	CASSPNRLYSNQPQHF
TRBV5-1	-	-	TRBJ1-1	TGCGCCAGCAGCCCGGTGGGAGGGGTGAACACTGAAGCTTTCTTT	CASSPVGGVNTEAFF
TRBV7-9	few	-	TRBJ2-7	TGTGCCAGCAGCGACCGGGCCCGAGGGCTGAGGCAGTACTTC	CASSDRARGLRQYF
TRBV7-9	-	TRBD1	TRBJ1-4	TGTGCCAGCAGCTTGGGGACAGCAGCAACTAATGAAAAACTGTTTTTT	CASSLGTAATNEKLFF
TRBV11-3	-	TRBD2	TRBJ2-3	TGTGCCAGCAGCTTAGCGGCGGGAGAAGATACGCAGTATTTT	CASSLAAGEDTQYF
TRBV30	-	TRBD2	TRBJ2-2	TGTGCCTGGAGGCCGGGACTAGGGAAGGTTCAGGAGCTGTTTTTT	CAWRPGLGKVQELFF
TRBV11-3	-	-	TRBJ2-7	TGTGCCAGCAGCTTAGCAGCCCAGGGGTACGAGCAGTACTTC	CASSLAAQGYEQYF
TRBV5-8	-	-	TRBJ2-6	TGTGCCAGCAGCTTTAGGCGCTCTGGGGCCAACGTCCTGACTTTC	CASSFRRSGANVLTF
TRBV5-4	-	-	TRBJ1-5	TGTGCCAGCAGCTTTACCCGCCGCGGGGGCAATCAGCCCCAGCATTTT	CASSFTRRGGNQPQHF
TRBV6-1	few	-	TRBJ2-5	TGTGCCAGCAGTAGGCACGGTCTGTACCAAGAGACCCAGTACTTC	CASSRHGLYQETQYF
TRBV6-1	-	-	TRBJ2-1	TGTGCCAGCAGACAAGGGCCCTACAATGAGCAGTTCTTC	CASRQGPYNEQFF
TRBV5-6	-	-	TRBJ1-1	TGTGCCAGCAGCCTGAGGGGGGGGACTGAAGCTTTCTTT	CASSLRGGTEAFF
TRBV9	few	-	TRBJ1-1	TGTGCCAGCAGCCCCCAACCTGACTCGGGTGAAGCTTTCTTT	CASSPQPDSGEAFF
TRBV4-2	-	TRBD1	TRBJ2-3	TGTGCCAGCAGCCAAGAAGGCAGGGGGAGCACAGATACGCAGTATTTT	CASSQEGRGSTDTQYF
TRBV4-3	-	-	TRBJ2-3	TGCGCCAGCAGCCCATCTCTGGGTACAGATACGCAGTATTTT	CASSPSLGTDTQYF
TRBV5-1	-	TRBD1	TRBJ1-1	TGCGCCAGCAGCTCCGGACAGGGTTCGGGGACTGAAGCTTTCTTT	CASSSGQGSGTEAFF
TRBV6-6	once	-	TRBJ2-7	TGTGCCAGCGGGCTCCGAGATGGCTACGAGCAGTACTTC	CASGLRDGYEQYF
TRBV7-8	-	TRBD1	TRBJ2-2	TGTGCCAGCAGCGGGACAGCCACCGGGGAGCTGTTTTTT	CASSGTATGELFF
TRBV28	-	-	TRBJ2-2	TGTGCCAGCACCCGTGGGGGCACGGGCGGGTCCGGGGAGCTGTTTTTT	CASTRGGTGGSGELFF
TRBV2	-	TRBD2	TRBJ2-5	TGTGCCAGCAGTGAACCCCTAGCGGGGGTCGAGACCCAGTACTTC	CASSEPLAGVETQYF
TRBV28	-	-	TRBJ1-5	TGTGCCAGCAGTAGGGTAGAGCCCCAGCATTTT	CASSRVEPQHF
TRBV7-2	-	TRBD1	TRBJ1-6	TGTGCCAGCAGCTTAGTCAGGGGGCGAAATTCACCCCTCCACTTT	CASSLVRGRNSPLHF
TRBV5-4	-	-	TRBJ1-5	TGTGCCAGCAGCTTGTGGGGGGCTCAACAGCCCCAGCATTTT	CASSLWGAQQPQHF
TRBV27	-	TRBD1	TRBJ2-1	TGTGCCAGCAGTTTATCCCGACAGGGGTCCAGTGAGCAGTTCTTC	CASSLSRQGSSEQFF
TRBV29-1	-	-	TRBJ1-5	TGCAGCGTTGCAGAACAACATAGCAATCAGCCCCAGCATTTT	CSVAEQHSNQPQHF
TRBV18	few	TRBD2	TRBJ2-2	TGTGCCAGCTCACCTACCGGGAGGCAGGCGACCGGCACCGGGGAGCTGTTTTTT	CASSPTGRQATGTGELFF
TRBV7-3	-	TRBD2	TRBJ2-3	TGTGCCAGCAGCCCGCGGGGGGGCCATCGAGATACGCAGTATTTT	CASSPRGGHRDTQYF
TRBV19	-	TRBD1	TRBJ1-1	TGTGCCAGTATAAACAGGGGGCGCATCGGAAAAAACACTGAAGCTTTCTTT	CASINRGRIGKNTEAFF
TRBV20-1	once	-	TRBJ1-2	TGCAGTGCTAGAGCCAGTCGCACCTTC	CSARASRTF
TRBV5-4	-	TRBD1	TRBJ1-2	TGTGCCAGCAGCCAGGGGGCTGGGGGCTACACCTTC	CASSQGAGGYTF
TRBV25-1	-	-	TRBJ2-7	TGTGCCAGCAGTGAAGGCAGGCCTAGCTCCTACGAGCAGTACTTC	CASSEGRPSSYEQYF
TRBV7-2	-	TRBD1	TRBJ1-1	TGTGCCAGCAGCTTACGGGACAGGGTCGACGCTTTCTTT	CASSLRDRVDAFF
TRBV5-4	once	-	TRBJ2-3	TGTGCCAGCAGCTTGGCAGGGGCGCGGGTAACGCGGAGAGATACGCAGTATTTT	CASSLAGARVTRRDTQYF
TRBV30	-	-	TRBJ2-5	TGTGCCTGGAGGGGACATCCGTGGGAGACCCAGTACTTC	CAWRGHPWETQYF
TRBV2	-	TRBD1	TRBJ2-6	TGTGCCAGCAGCTGGACAGGGGGGGGCTCTGGGGCCAACGTCCTGACTTTC	CASSWTGGGSGANVLTF
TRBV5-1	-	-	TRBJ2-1	TGCGCCAGCAGCCCCGGGACACCCTCGGATGAGCAGTTCTTC	CASSPGTPSDEQFF
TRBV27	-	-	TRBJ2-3	TGTGCCAGCAGTTTCCGAGCGCTTCGTCCAGATACGCAGTATTTT	CASSFRALRPDTQYF